The 26 T cell receptor beta chains in this list originate from one sample, sequenced in a study of OX40 agonist ivuxolimab in advanced cancers. TCRdb's table, derived via immunoSEQ multiplex PCR, lists solely in-frame clones and lacks some. The sample has 70,000 to 90,000 clones, 85% to 90% seen once; the top ten hold around 13%. The sample was CD4+ or CD8+ T cells sorted from blood, taken in a trial of the OX40 agonist ivuxolimab. The receptors shown here come from an adult with an advanced solid tumor such as melanoma, head and neck, liver or kidney cancer.

This clone was recorded only once. The V gene is TRBV7-3, the J gene TRBJ2-7; 14 bases are shared with TRBD2. The CDR3 has 16 amino acids. The V segment lost 6 bases and the J segment 5 bases; nucleotides outside the gene matches: 9. Germline CDR1 reads SGHTA; CDR2 reads FQGTGA. The chain's CDR3 is CASRNPGTSGSDEQYF. In DNA, the CDR3 is TGTGCCAGCAGGAATCCCGGGACTAGCGGGAGTGACGAGCAGTACTTC.

This clone was recorded a few times. V usage is TRBV19 and J usage is TRBJ2-5; D tentatively fits TRBD1 or TRBD2 (6 bases each). V dropped 1 base and J dropped 0 bases, with 21 bases sitting between them. The CDR3 spans 19 residues. Germline V gives CDR1 LNHDA, CDR2 SQIVND (reference sequence). The CDR3 nucleotides read TGTGCCAGTAGTATAGCTGGAGGGGGTGGCAGGTTCTACCAAGAGACCCAGTACTTC. This sequence encodes CASSIAGGGGRFYQETQYF.

V gene TRBV4-1 combines with J gene TRBJ2-2, with D maybe TRBD2 (5 bases). Trimming left V 1 base short and J 3 bases short, with 12 bases between. This CDR3 has 16 residues. Germline-derived CDR1 and CDR2 are MGHRA and YSYEKL. This CDR3 is CASSQAAEAYTGELFF. The CDR3 bases are TGCGCCAGCAGCCAAGCAGCGGAGGCCTACACCGGGGAGCTGTTTTTT.

This chain connects TRBV27 to TRBJ1-2; D is undetermined. CDR3 length: 16 amino acids. CDR1 MNHEY and CDR2 SMNVEV come from the germline V gene (reference sequence). Trimming shortened V by 6 bases and J by 3 bases, and 20 bases separated the two germline ends. CDR3 nucleotides: TGTGCCAGCAGGGACCCTGCGTCGGGTAACCACTATGGCTACACCTTC. Its protein product is CASRDPASGNHYGYTF.

CDR3 in DNA: TGTGCCAGCAGCTCCGTTGGCAGCCCAGAAGCTTTCTTT. This gives the protein CASSSVGSPEAFF. The chain has TRBV5-4 and TRBJ1-1; D is unclear. The CDR3 spans 13 residues. V was pared by 3 bases and J by 8 bases, with 14 bases between. CDR1 is SGHNT and CDR2 is YYREEE in the germline V gene (reference sequence).

The V gene is TRBV7-9, the J gene TRBJ2-5, with D possibly TRBD1 on 6 matching bases. The CDR3 runs 15 residues. CDR1 is SEHNR and CDR2 is FQNEAQ in the germline V gene (reference sequence). The V end was cut by 0 bases, the J end by 3 bases, with 11 bases between. CDR3 loop: CASSLAGAGEETQYF. The CDR3 nucleotides are TGTGCCAGCAGCTTAGCGGGGGCAGGGGAAGAGACCCAGTACTTC.

This chain connects TRBV9 to TRBJ2-2; D might be TRBD1 (5 bases). The CDR3 loop spans 16 amino acids. V lost 4 bases and J 0 bases, leaving 13 bases between the germline ends. Germline CDR1 is SGDLS and CDR2 is YYNGEE. The CDR3 here is CASSPGQDTNTGELFF. CDR3 in DNA: TGTGCCAGCAGCCCTGGGCAGGACACGAACACCGGGGAGCTGTTTTTT.

The chain combines TRBV5-1 with TRBJ2-5, with 9 nucleotides matching TRBD1. The CDR3 is made up of 14 amino acids. CDR1 SGHRS and CDR2 YFSETQ come from the germline V gene. J gave up 11 bases and V 4 bases, and 12 bases lay outside the gene matches. CDR3 protein: CASSPGTGRGEQYF. In DNA, the CDR3 is TGCGCCAGCAGCCCCGGGACAGGGCGAGGAGAGCAGTACTTC.

This clone was counted a single time. The genes are TRBV7-4 and TRBJ1-2; 8 bases align to TRBD1. Germline values: CDR1 SGHVT, CDR2 SQSDAQ. Germline trimming cut 3 bases from V and 3 bases from J; bases unmatched to any gene: 0. CDR3 size: 13 residues. CDR3 DNA sequence: TGTGCCAGCAGCTTGACAGGGGACTATGGCTACACCTTC. Translated, it gives CASSLTGDYGYTF.

V gene TRBV13 combines with J gene TRBJ2-1; tentative D call: TRBD2 (5 bases). The CDR3 covers 16 residues. The V end lost 1 base, the J end lost 7 bases, and 17 bases lay between the germline ends. The germline V gene has CDR1 PRHDT and CDR2 FYEKMQ (reference sequence). CDR3 protein: CASSLEGAASMNEQFF. The CDR3 DNA sequence: TGTGCCAGCAGCTTAGAGGGAGCGGCCAGCATGAATGAGCAGTTCTTC.

The V gene is TRBV6-1, the J gene TRBJ1-2, with 8 positions matching TRBD1. CDR1 and CDR2 from the germline V gene are MNHNS and SASEGT. The V and J ends lost 4 bases and 4 bases, in that order; junction bases with no gene match: 20. The CDR3 has 19 residues. The CDR3 DNA is TGTGCCAGCAGTGTCCCCTTTAAAGGACAGGGTTCCAACCTCTATGGCTACACCTTC. Amino acid sequence: CASSVPFKGQGSNLYGYTF.

The chain joins TRBV15 to TRBJ2-7, with 10 positions matching TRBD1. CDR1 is LNHNV and CDR2 is YYDKDF in the germline V gene (reference sequence). Germline trimming cut 5 bases from V and 1 base from J; bases unmatched to any gene: 5. This CDR3 has 15 amino acids. In nucleotides, the CDR3 is TGTGCCACCAGCCCCGGGACAGGGGTGTCCTACGAGCAGTACTTC. This gives the protein CATSPGTGVSYEQYF.

This clone was found once. The chain recombines TRBV6-5 with TRBJ1-1; 7 bases align to TRBD1. CDR1 and CDR2 from the germline V gene are MNHEY and SVGAGI. The CDR3 runs to 15 residues. The J segment lost 5 bases and the V segment lost 6 bases, leaving 12 bases of the junction unmatched. CDR3 in DNA: TGTGCCAGCAGACGAACATCAGGGGGGAGGACTGAAGCTTTCTTT. The encoded protein is CASRRTSGGRTEAFF.

This clone was observed a handful of times. The chain has TRBV27 and TRBJ2-7, with TRBD2 identical over 7 bases. Germline CDR1 is MNHEY and CDR2 is SMNVEV (reference sequence). This CDR3 region has 13 residues. V trimming: 2 bases; J trimming: 6 bases; junction bases outside the gene matches: 4. The CDR3 coding sequence is TGTGCCAGCAGTTTACCGGGGGGAGGCGAGCAGTACTTC. Protein product: CASSLPGGGEQYF.

This chain connects TRBV28 to TRBJ2-7; tentative D call: TRBD1 (6 bases). Germline V gives CDR1 MDHEN, CDR2 SYDVKM. The CDR3 runs 13 residues. The V and J ends lost 6 bases and 3 bases respectively, with 12 bases between them. CDR3 in DNA: TGTGCCAGCAGCCCCGGACAGTACTACGAGCAGTACTTC. Translation: CASSPGQYYEQYF.

The rearrangement joins TRBV5-6 to TRBJ2-3; no definite D call. Germline CDR1 reads SGHDT; CDR2 reads YYEEEE. The length of the CDR3 is 12 residues. V lost 3 bases, J lost 3 bases, and 5 bases lay in between. CDR3 sequence reads: CASSWRTDTQYF. The CDR3 region has the DNA TGTGCCAGCAGCTGGCGAACAGATACGCAGTATTTT.

The chain links TRBV4-1 to TRBJ2-1, with D perhaps matching TRBD2 (7 bases). The V end lost 5 bases, the J end lost 0 bases, and 17 bases lay between the germline ends. CDR3 length: 17 amino acids. In germline, CDR1 is MGHRA, CDR2 YSYEKL. Here the CDR3 reads CASSGSARGLSYNEQFF. The CDR3 DNA is TGCGCCAGCAGCGGGTCGGCGCGGGGGCTCTCCTACAATGAGCAGTTCTTC.

The chain links TRBV6-5 to TRBJ2-4; TRBD1 might be the D (6 bases). Germline values: CDR1 MNHEY, CDR2 SVGAGI. The germline V and J ends were trimmed by 5 bases and 6 bases, with 17 bases remaining between them. This CDR3 has 15 amino acids. The CDR3 DNA reads as TGTGCCAGCAGTCAAGACCAGGGGCGGACAAACATTCAGTACTTC. Its translation is CASSQDQGRTNIQYF.

V and J are TRBV28 and TRBJ1-1; 8 nucleotides agree with TRBD1. The V segment lost 5 bases and the J segment 4 bases; nucleotides outside the gene matches: 6. Germline CDR1 MDHEN, CDR2 SYDVKM. The CDR3 is 14 residues long. CDR3 coding DNA: TGTGCCAGCAGTAGACAGGGGTTAGGCACTGAAGCTTTCTTT. This gives the protein CASSRQGLGTEAFF.

The rearrangement links TRBV7-8 to TRBJ1-1; D is uncertain. V was trimmed by 3 bases and J by 1 base, leaving 6 bases between them. Per germline, CDR1 SGHVS and CDR2 FQNEAQ. This CDR3 contains 13 residues. The CDR3 sequence: CASSFSGNTEAFF. DNA of the CDR3: TGTGCCAGCAGCTTCTCAGGGAACACTGAAGCTTTCTTT.

The sample holds a few counts of this clone. The junction shows a germline mismatch at one end, possibly a read error. Other DNA sequences in this specimen translate into the identical CDR3. This chain uses TRBV4-1 with TRBJ2-7; 7 bases are a match to TRBD2. The germline V gene has CDR1 MGHRA and CDR2 YSYEKL. The CDR3 runs to 15 residues. The CDR3 is CASSQDSASGYEQYF. In DNA form, the CDR3 reads TGTGCCAGCAGCCAAGATTCCGCTAGCGGCTACGAGCAGTACTTC.

The chain couples TRBV5-6 to TRBJ2-5; D remains ambiguous. The V gene's germline CDR1 is SGHDT and CDR2 YYEEEE. The CDR3 loop spans 13 amino acids. V shed 4 bases and J shed 2 bases, with 9 bases lying between them. CDR3 DNA: TGTGCCAGCAGCCCCAGCTTACAAGAGACCCAGTACTTC. It codes for CASSPSLQETQYF.

Here the CDR3 reads CASSLGEGVEAFF. The CDR3 bases are TGCGCCAGCAGCCTGGGGGAGGGGGTTGAAGCTTTCTTT. The chain uses TRBV4-1 and TRBJ1-1; weak D call: TRBD1 (6 bases). The CDR3 consists of 13 residues. The V gene lost 4 bases and the J gene lost 7 bases, with 13 bases spanning the gap. Germline lookup yields CDR1 MGHRA and CDR2 YSYEKL.

This chain joins TRBV19 and TRBJ1-1; 10 bases are shared with TRBD1. The CDR3 contains 16 residues. Trimming removed 7 bases from V and 0 bases from J; junction bases left unmatched: 8. Germline V gene sequence: CDR1 LNHDA, CDR2 SQIVND (reference sequence). CDR3 in DNA: TGTGCCAGTACCATGGACAGGGGGGATGTGAACACTGAAGCTTTCTTT. This codes for CASTMDRGDVNTEAFF.

J is TRBJ2-3 and V is TRBV4-1; the match to TRBD2 covers 7 bases. Germline V lookup: CDR1 MGHRA, CDR2 YSYEKL. This CDR3 comprises 17 residues. Germline trimming cut 1 base from V and 0 bases from J; bases unmatched to any gene: 7. The CDR3 coding sequence is TGCGCCAGCAGCCAAGCCCGTGGGGGGGAGAGCACAGATACGCAGTATTTT. This sequence encodes CASSQARGGESTDTQYF.

This clone came up a few times. The J gene is TRBJ2-7, the V gene TRBV4-1; 11 bases are a match to TRBD1. J lost 0 bases, V lost 1 base, and 5 bases had no gene match. CDR1 MGHRA and CDR2 YSYEKL come from the germline V gene. The CDR3 runs 17 residues. CDR3 sequence reads: CASSQGPGTGGSYEQYF. The CDR3 nucleotides read TGCGCCAGCAGCCAAGGTCCCGGGACAGGGGGCTCCTACGAGCAGTACTTC.